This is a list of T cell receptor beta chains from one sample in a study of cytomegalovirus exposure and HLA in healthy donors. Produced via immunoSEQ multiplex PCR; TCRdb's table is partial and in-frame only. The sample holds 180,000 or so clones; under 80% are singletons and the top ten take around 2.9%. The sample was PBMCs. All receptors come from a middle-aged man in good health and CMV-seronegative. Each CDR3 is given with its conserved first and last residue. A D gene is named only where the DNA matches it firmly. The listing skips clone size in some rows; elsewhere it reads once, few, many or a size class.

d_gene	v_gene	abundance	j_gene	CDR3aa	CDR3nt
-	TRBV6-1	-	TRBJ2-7	CASSEAARHYEQYF	TGTGCCAGCAGTGAAGCGGCCCGTCACTACGAGCAGTACTTC
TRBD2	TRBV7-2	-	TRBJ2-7	CASSLGGGLAHEQYF	TGTGCCAGCAGCTTAGGGGGGGGACTAGCCCACGAGCAGTACTTC
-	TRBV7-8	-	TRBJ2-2	CASSLGTDTGELFF	TGTGCCAGCAGCTTAGGCACAGACACCGGGGAGCTGTTTTTT
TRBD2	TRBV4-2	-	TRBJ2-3	CASSHLGGTSGGATDTQYF	TGTGCCAGCAGCCACCTGGGTGGGACTAGCGGGGGGGCTACAGATACGCAGTATTTT
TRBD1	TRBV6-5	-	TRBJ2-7	CASSYTQGAGEQYF	TGTGCCAGCAGTTACACACAGGGGGCGGGCGAGCAGTACTTC
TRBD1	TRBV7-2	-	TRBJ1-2	CASSLGIWDREKGYTF	TGTGCCAGCAGCTTGGGAATTTGGGACAGGGAAAAGGGCTACACCTTC
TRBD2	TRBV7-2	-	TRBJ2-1	CASSLRTSGFNEQFF	TGTGCCAGCAGCTTAAGGACTAGCGGGTTCAATGAGCAGTTCTTC
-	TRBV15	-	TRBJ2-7	CATSRDHLDGGSSYEQYF	TGTGCCACCAGCAGAGATCACTTGGATGGCGGTAGCTCCTACGAGCAGTACTTC
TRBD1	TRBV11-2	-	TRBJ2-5	CASRRHGQGAVETQYF	TGTGCCAGCAGGAGACACGGACAGGGGGCTGTGGAGACCCAGTACTTC
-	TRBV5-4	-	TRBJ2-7	CASSLRIGGGRYEQYF	TGTGCCAGCAGCTTGAGGATTGGCGGGGGCCGCTACGAGCAGTACTTC
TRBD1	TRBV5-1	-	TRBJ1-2	CASSLAGTGKGYTF	TGCGCCAGCAGCTTGGCCGGGACAGGGAAAGGCTACACCTTC
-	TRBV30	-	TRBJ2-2	CAWSSQSTGELFF	TGTGCCTGGAGTTCACAGTCGACCGGGGAGCTGTTTTTT
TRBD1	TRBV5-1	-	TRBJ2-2	CASSLRQGGIGELFF	TGCGCCAGCAGCTTGAGACAGGGGGGTATCGGGGAGCTGTTTTTT
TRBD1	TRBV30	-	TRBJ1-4	CAWQSPVTGGGEKLFF	TGTGCCTGGCAGAGTCCCGTGACAGGGGGAGGTGAAAAACTGTTTTTT
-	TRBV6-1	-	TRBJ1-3	CASSGSIGQFSGNTIYF	TGTGCCAGCAGTGGCTCGATAGGACAGTTCTCTGGAAACACCATATATTTT
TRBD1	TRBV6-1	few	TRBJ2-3	CASSSRDRGTDTQYF	TGTGCCAGCAGTTCCCGGGACAGGGGAACAGATACGCAGTATTTT
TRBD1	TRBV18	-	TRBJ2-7	CASSPGGQSGEQYF	TGTGCCAGCTCACCAGGGGGACAGTCGGGTGAGCAGTACTTC
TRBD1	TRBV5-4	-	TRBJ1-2	CASSPRDRGNGYTF	TGTGCCAGCAGCCCCCGGGACAGAGGAAATGGCTACACCTTC
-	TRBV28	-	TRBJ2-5	CASSFAGKTQYF	TGTGCCAGCAGTTTCGCGGGGAAGACCCAGTACTTC
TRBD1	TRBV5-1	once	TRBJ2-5	CASSSNRQGLETQYF	TGCGCCAGCAGCTCGAACCGACAGGGCCTTGAGACCCAGTACTTC
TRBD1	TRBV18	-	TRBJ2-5	CASSGQGEETQYF	TGTGCCAGCTCCGGACAGGGTGAAGAGACCCAGTACTTC
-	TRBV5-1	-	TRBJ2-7	CASSLGQGLGEQYF	TGCGCCAGCAGCTTGGGCCAGGGGTTAGGCGAGCAGTACTTC